The entry below gives a single T cell receptor beta chain sequence along with its context. Measured with immunoSEQ multiplex PCR; TCRdb has only the in-frame clones, and not every one. The table lists some 60,000 clones, about 90% of them singletons, with 11% to 15% in the top ten. This specimen belongs to a study of OX40 agonist ivuxolimab in advanced cancers. Study-wide background: Partial responses were achieved by three patients: one hepatocellular carcinoma, two cutaneous melanoma.

Germline CDR1 is MNHNS and CDR2 is SASEGT. The CDR3 totals 14 residues. V shed 3 bases, J shed 5 bases, and the junction held 5 bases outside the gene matches. This specimen was CD4+ or CD8+ T cells sorted from blood, taken in a trial of the OX40 agonist ivuxolimab. The sequence was obtained from an adult with an advanced solid tumor such as melanoma, head and neck, liver or kidney cancer. The genes are TRBV6-1 and TRBJ2-5; TRBD1 agrees at 8 bases. In DNA, the CDR3 is TGTGCCAGCAGTGACAGGGGGCGCCGGGAGACCCAGTACTTC. Translated, it gives CASSDRGRRETQYF.